The 27 T cell receptor beta chains below come from one sample, sequenced in a study of blood T cell repertoires in COVID-19. Measured with immunoSEQ multiplex PCR; TCRdb has only the in-frame clones, and not every one. The table shows over 150,000 clones, with roughly 90% occurring only once. The sample consisted of peripheral blood. Receptors originate from a man between 18 and 29 years old with COVID-19, enrolled during active disease.

This chain uses TRBV6-2 or TRBV6-3 with TRBJ2-7; D gene ambiguous. Germline CDR1 MNHEY, CDR2 SVGEGT. The CDR3 loop spans 12 amino acids. Trimming stripped 5 bases from V and 0 bases from J, with 5 bases between. The CDR3, as DNA: TGTGCCAGCAGTCACAACTCCTACGAGCAGTACTTC. Residues: CASSHNSYEQYF.

The DNA for the CDR3 is TGTGCCAGCAGCTTGGGAAGCAGACTACATACGCAGTATTTT. Translating gives CASSLGSRLHTQYF. V is TRBV5-6 and J is TRBJ2-3; a possible D gene is TRBD2 (5 bases). V was cut by 0 bases and J by 7 bases, with 12 bases left in between. The CDR3 is 14 residues long. CDR1 is SGHDT, CDR2 YYEEEE, per germline. Combining the CDR3 with reference TRBV5-6 and TRBJ2-3 gives the whole variable domain DAGVTQSPTHLIKTRGQQVTLRCSPKSGHDTVSWYQQALGQGPQFIFQYYEEEERQRGNFPDRFSGHQFPNYSSELNVNALLLGDSALYLCASSLGSRLHTQYFGPGTRLTVL.

This chain uses TRBV28 with TRBJ2-7; 12 bases are a match to TRBD2. The junction had 11 bases not matched to a gene; V was cut back by 7 bases and J by 7 bases. Germline-derived CDR1 and CDR2 are MDHEN and SYDVKM. There are 15 residues in the CDR3. CDR3 in DNA: TGTGCCAGCACTTACTCGACTAGCGGGAGTCGGGAGCAGTACTTC. This translates into CASTYSTSGSREQYF. The entire variable domain, with the rest obtained from reference TRBV28 and TRBJ2-7, is as follows: DVKVTQSSRYLVKRTGEKVFLECVQDMDHENMFWYRQDPGLGLRLIYFSYDVKMKEKGDIPEGYSVSREKKERFSLILESASTNQTSMYLCASTYSTSGSREQYFGPGTRLTVT.

The rearrangement joins TRBV3-1 (or the pseudogene TRBV3-2) to TRBJ2-1, with 9 bases fitting TRBD2. Germline V CDR1 and CDR2: LGHDT, YNNKEL (reference sequence). J gave up 0 bases and V 3 bases, and 0 bases lay outside the gene matches. The CDR3 consists of 15 residues. The CDR3 protein is CASSHSGSSYNEQFF. The CDR3 nucleotides are TGTGCCAGCAGCCATAGCGGGAGCTCCTACAATGAGCAGTTCTTC.

This clone was observed a single time. The rearrangement links TRBV27 to TRBJ2-2; tentative D call: TRBD2 (6 bases). Germline CDR1 reads MNHEY; CDR2 reads SMNVEV (reference sequence). The CDR3 contains 15 residues. V was shortened by 2 bases and J by 9 bases, with 16 bases between the two germline ends. For the CDR3, the DNA is TGTGCCAGCAGTTTACCGGGGGAAGGCCGGCGGGAGCTGTTTTTT. Its protein product is CASSLPGEGRRELFF.

In nucleotides, the CDR3 is TGCGCCAGCAGCTTGGTTGCCGGGACAGGGGGCTACAATGAGCAGTTCTTC. Its protein is CASSLVAGTGGYNEQFF. The chain is built from TRBV5-1 and TRBJ2-1; 11 bases agree with TRBD1. Per germline, CDR1 SGHRS and CDR2 YFSETQ. V shed 0 bases and J 3 bases; nucleotides not matched to a gene: 5. The CDR3 runs 17 residues.

The V and J genes are TRBV30 and TRBJ2-7; TRBD1 aligns across 7 bases. This CDR3 spans 14 amino acids. The V and J ends lost 4 bases and 5 bases, in that order; junction bases with no gene match: 11. CDR1 is GTSNPN and CDR2 is SVGIG in the germline V gene (reference sequence). The CDR3 sequence is CAWTGGRGRNEQYF. CDR3 DNA: TGTGCCTGGACAGGGGGAAGGGGAAGGAACGAGCAGTACTTC.

The J gene is TRBJ1-1, the V gene TRBV5-1; 12 nucleotides agree with TRBD1. This CDR3 has 14 amino acids. Trimming at V came to 4 bases and at J to 11 bases, leaving 9 bases not matched to a gene. Germline V gene lookup returns CDR1 SGHRS and CDR2 YFSETQ. The CDR3 DNA reads TGCGCCAGCAGCCTCTTGGGACAGGGGGCGTCGGCTTTCTTT. Its translation: CASSLLGQGASAFF.

The CDR3 loop is CASSYNRARHSPLHF. CDR3 nucleotide sequence: TGTGCCAGCAGTTATAACAGGGCCCGCCATTCACCCCTCCACTTT. The V call is TRBV28, the J call TRBJ1-6, with D tentatively TRBD1 (6 bases). This CDR3 comprises 15 residues. The germline CDR1 and CDR2 sequences are MDHEN and SYDVKM. Deletions cut 4 bases from V and 8 bases from J, with 15 bases between.

The V call is TRBV4-1, the J call TRBJ2-7; 9 nucleotides align to TRBD2. The CDR3 runs to 15 residues. V lost 1 base, J lost 3 bases, and 4 bases stayed unmatched. Germline V gene lookup returns CDR1 MGHRA and CDR2 YSYEKL. CDR3: CASSQGLAEYYEQYF. The CDR3 DNA follows: TGCGCCAGCAGCCAAGGACTAGCGGAGTACTACGAGCAGTACTTC.

The chain couples TRBV27 to TRBJ2-2, with 9 bases lining up with TRBD2. Germline CDR1 reads MNHEY; CDR2 reads SMNVEV (reference sequence). This CDR3 has 17 amino acids. Trimming at V came to 6 bases and at J to 1 base, leaving 9 bases not matched to a gene. Here the CDR3 reads CASRRALAGENTGELFF. The CDR3, as DNA: TGTGCCAGCAGGAGAGCCTTAGCGGGGGAGAACACCGGGGAGCTGTTTTTT.

This clone has only one observation. The sample carries other DNA sequences with the same CDR3. This sequence joins TRBV27 and TRBJ2-7; D remains ambiguous. The CDR3 is 13 amino acids. Germline-derived CDR1 and CDR2 are MNHEY and SMNVEV (reference sequence). Trimming removed 3 bases from V and 3 bases from J, with 9 bases in between. As DNA, the CDR3 is TGTGCCAGCAGTTTTAGTCGGTTCTACGAGCAGTACTTC. Its translation: CASSFSRFYEQYF.

The chain couples TRBV9 to TRBJ2-1, with 10 bases identical to TRBD2. The CDR3 sequence is 15 residues long. The V gene end was trimmed by 2 bases and the J gene end by 5 bases; junction bases not matched to a gene: 4. Germline V gives CDR1 SGDLS, CDR2 YYNGEE. The CDR3 spells CASSVSGRVHNEQFF. DNA for the CDR3: TGTGCCAGCAGCGTGAGCGGGAGGGTGCACAATGAGCAGTTCTTC.

The chain uses TRBV9 and TRBJ1-1; D might be TRBD1 (6 bases). The V gene lost 4 bases and the J gene lost 1 base, with 20 bases spanning the gap. The CDR3 is 17 amino acids. Germline lookup yields CDR1 SGDLS and CDR2 YYNGEE. CDR3 loop: CASSPLSTPGENTEAFF. For the CDR3, the DNA is TGTGCCAGCAGCCCCCTCAGCACGCCAGGGGAGAACACTGAAGCTTTCTTT.

The DNA for the CDR3 is TGTGCCAGCAGCTCTCGGCGAGGAAGAGAGGGAGTCACGGGGGCCAACGTCCTGACTTTC. Translation: CASSSRRGREGVTGANVLTF. The chain links TRBV7-6 to TRBJ2-6, with a possible D match to TRBD2 (5 bases). Germline CDR1 and CDR2: SGHVS and FNYEAQ. The length of the CDR3 is 20 residues. Trimming removed 4 bases from V and 4 bases from J, with 26 bases in between.

This chain connects TRBV4-1 to TRBJ2-7; 9 positions match TRBD1. CDR1 MGHRA and CDR2 YSYEKL come from the germline V gene. This CDR3 is 15 amino acids long. Germline trimming cut 4 bases from V and 2 bases from J; bases unmatched to any gene: 6. CDR3 protein: CASSRGQGRTYEQYF. The CDR3 DNA reads TGCGCCAGCAGCCGGGGACAGGGAAGAACCTACGAGCAGTACTTC.

The rearrangement joins TRBV18 to TRBJ1-2; D is unresolved. The CDR3 length is 13 residues. Germline CDR1 is KGHSH and CDR2 is LQKENI. Trimming removed 1 base at V and 8 bases at J, with 11 bases between. CDR3 coding DNA: TGTGCCAGCTCACCACGAGTCGGCGGAGGCTACACCTTC. Amino acids: CASSPRVGGGYTF.

The gene calls are TRBV7-9 and TRBJ2-1, with a weak D call TRBD2 (5 bases). V was cut by 3 bases and J by 9 bases, with 24 bases left in between. The germline gives CDR1 SEHNR, CDR2 FQNEAQ (reference sequence). The CDR3 has 17 residues. For the CDR3, the DNA is TGTGCCAGCAGCTTTTCAAGTGACTATGCTTACCTAGCTGAGCAGTTCTTC. It yields the protein CASSFSSDYAYLAEQFF.

This chain uses TRBV19 with TRBJ1-5, with D possibly being TRBD1 (6 bases). The CDR3 is 15 amino acids. V was trimmed by 5 bases and J by 0 bases, leaving 11 bases between them. Per the germline V gene, CDR1 is LNHDA and CDR2 is SQIVND (reference sequence). The CDR3 sequence is CASSPQGNSNQPQHF. The CDR3 DNA reads TGTGCCAGTAGTCCACAGGGAAATAGCAATCAGCCCCAGCATTTT.

The count of this clone is one. The genes are TRBV27 and TRBJ1-6, with D perhaps TRBD1 (6 bases). Germline V gene data show CDR1 as MNHEY and CDR2 as SMNVEV (reference sequence). This CDR3 has 14 residues. Between the trimmed V and J ends, which lost 6 bases and 9 bases, there was a span of 15 bases. The CDR3 sequence is CASRGGGHGSPLHF. CDR3 DNA sequence: TGTGCCAGCAGGGGCGGGGGGCACGGTTCACCCCTCCACTTT.

The chain recombines TRBV5-6 with TRBJ2-7; 12 nucleotides align to TRBD2. Germline V gives CDR1 SGHDT, CDR2 YYEEEE. Losses at the gene ends were 0 bases for V and 3 bases for J; bases not matched to a gene: 7. The CDR3 extends over 17 amino acids. CDR3 sequence reads: CASSLASGRAKDYEQYF. The CDR3 DNA reads as TGTGCCAGCAGCTTGGCTAGCGGGAGGGCAAAAGACTACGAGCAGTACTTC.

V usage is TRBV13 and J usage is TRBJ1-5; weak D call: TRBD1 (6 bases). Germline V CDR1 and CDR2: PRHDT, FYEKMQ (reference sequence). V was cut by 6 bases and J by 1 base, with 10 bases left in between. This CDR3 has 14 amino acids. Here the CDR3 reads CASSYGQSNQPQHF. The CDR3 bases are TGTGCCAGCAGTTACGGACAGAGCAATCAGCCCCAGCATTTT.

The chain is built from TRBV6-6 and TRBJ2-1; 11 positions match TRBD2. V lost 4 bases and J lost 6; bases outside the gene matches: 5. This CDR3 has 15 residues. Looked up from germline, CDR1 is MNHNY and CDR2 is SVGAGI (reference sequence). The CDR3 loop is CASSFPGLAANEQFF. The CDR3 DNA follows: TGTGCCAGCAGTTTCCCGGGACTAGCGGCCAATGAGCAGTTCTTC.

This clone appeared a single time. The chain carries TRBV7-9 and TRBJ2-7; TRBD1 might be the D (6 bases). The germline gives CDR1 SEHNR, CDR2 FQNEAQ (reference sequence). V dropped 5 bases and J dropped 1 base, with 21 bases sitting between them. This CDR3 spans 17 amino acids. CDR3 sequence: CASSIMRGTEGSYEQYF. The DNA for the CDR3 is TGTGCCAGCAGCATCATGAGGGGGACGGAAGGTTCCTACGAGCAGTACTTC.

The rearrangement links TRBV11-2 to TRBJ2-7; TRBD1 agrees at 8 bases. Germline CDR1 reads SGHAT; CDR2 reads FQNNGV. The CDR3 covers 15 residues. V was pared by 5 bases and J by 3 bases, with 9 bases of the junction left unmatched. The CDR3 DNA is TGTGCCAGCAGCGACAACCGGGACAGGTTCTACGAGCAGTACTTC. It encodes CASSDNRDRFYEQYF.

V is TRBV6-5 and J is TRBJ1-5; the D is unclear. The CDR3 covers 14 residues. Trimming stripped 0 bases from V and 5 bases from J, with 8 bases between. Per germline, CDR1 MNHEY and CDR2 SVGAGI. In DNA, the CDR3 is TGTGCCAGCAGTTACTCGGGAGTGTATCAGCCCCAGCATTTT. The encoded protein is CASSYSGVYQPQHF.

The V gene is TRBV12-5, the J gene TRBJ1-2; possibly TRBD1 for D (6 bases). Germline assignment: CDR1 LGHNT and CDR2 FRNRAP. The CDR3 is made up of 16 amino acids. V was cut by 1 base and J by 4 bases, with 16 bases left in between. CDR3 sequence: CASGLADRTVGYGYTF. The DNA of the CDR3 is TGTGCTAGTGGTTTGGCCGATCGGACAGTGGGCTATGGCTACACCTTC.